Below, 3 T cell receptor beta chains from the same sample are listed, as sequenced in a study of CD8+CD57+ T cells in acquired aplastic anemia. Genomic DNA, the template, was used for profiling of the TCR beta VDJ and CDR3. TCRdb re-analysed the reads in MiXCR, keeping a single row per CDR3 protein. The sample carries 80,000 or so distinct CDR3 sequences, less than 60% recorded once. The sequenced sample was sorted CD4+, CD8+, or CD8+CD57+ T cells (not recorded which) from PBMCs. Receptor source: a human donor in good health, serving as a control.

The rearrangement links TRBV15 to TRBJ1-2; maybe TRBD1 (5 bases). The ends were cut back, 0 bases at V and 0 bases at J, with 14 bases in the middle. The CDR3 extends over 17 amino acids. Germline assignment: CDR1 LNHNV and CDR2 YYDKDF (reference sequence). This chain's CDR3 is CATSRDLTGITNYGYTF. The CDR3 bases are TGTGCCACCAGCAGAGACCTCACAGGTATCACTAACTATGGCTACACCTTC.

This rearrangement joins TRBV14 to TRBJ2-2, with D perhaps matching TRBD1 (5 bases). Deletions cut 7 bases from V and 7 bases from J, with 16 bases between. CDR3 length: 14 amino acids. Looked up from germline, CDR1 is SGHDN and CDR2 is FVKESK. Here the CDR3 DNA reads TGTGCCAGCAACTTCGGCCAGGGTAACGGGGAGCTGTTTTTT. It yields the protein CASNFGQGNGELFF. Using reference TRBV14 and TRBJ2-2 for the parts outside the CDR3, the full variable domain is EAGVTQFPSHSVIEKGQTVTLRCDPISGHDNLYWYRRVMGKEIKFLLHFVKESKQDESGMPNNRFLAERTGGTYSTLKVQPAELEDSGVYFCASNFGQGNGELFFGEGSRLTVL.

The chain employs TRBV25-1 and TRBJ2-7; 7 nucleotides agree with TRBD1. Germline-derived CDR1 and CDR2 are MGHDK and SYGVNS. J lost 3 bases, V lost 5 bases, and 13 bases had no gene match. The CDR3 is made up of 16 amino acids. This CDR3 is CASSPSNRQGNYEQYF. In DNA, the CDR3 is TGTGCCAGCAGTCCCTCAAACCGACAGGGAAACTACGAGCAGTACTTC.